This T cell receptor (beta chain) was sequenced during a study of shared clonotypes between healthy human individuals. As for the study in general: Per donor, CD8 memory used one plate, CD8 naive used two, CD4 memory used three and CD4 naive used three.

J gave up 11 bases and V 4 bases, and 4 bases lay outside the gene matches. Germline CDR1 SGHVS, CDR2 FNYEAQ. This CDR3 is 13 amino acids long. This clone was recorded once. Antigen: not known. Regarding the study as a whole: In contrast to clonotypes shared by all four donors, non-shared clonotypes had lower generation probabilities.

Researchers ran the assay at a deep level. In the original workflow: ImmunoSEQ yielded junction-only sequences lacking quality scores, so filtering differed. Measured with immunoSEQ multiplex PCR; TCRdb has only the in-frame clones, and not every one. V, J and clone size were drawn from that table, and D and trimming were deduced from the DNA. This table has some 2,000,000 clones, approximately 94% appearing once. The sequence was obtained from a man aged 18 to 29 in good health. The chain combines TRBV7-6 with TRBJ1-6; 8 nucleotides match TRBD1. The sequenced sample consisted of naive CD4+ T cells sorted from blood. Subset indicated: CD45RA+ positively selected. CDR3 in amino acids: CASSSDRETPLHF. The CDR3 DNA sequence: TGTGCCAGCAGCTCGGACAGGGAGACACCCCTCCACTTT.